Listed below are T cell receptor beta chains from one sample, sequenced in a study of blood T cell repertoires in COVID-19. Produced via immunoSEQ multiplex PCR; TCRdb's table is partial and in-frame only. The sample shows 110,000 or so clones, about 85% of them seen only once. The material sequenced was peripheral blood. All receptors come from a man aged 35 to 55 with acute or convalescent COVID-19. Each CDR3 is given with its conserved first and last residue. The order of the fields is V gene, J gene, clone size, D gene, CDR3 DNA, CDR3 protein. A D gene is named only where the DNA matches it firmly. The size of a clone is reported for some rows only, either as once, few or many, or as a class for expanded clones.

>TRBV7-9|TRBJ1-2|.|.
TGTGCCAGCAGCACAGCACGGAACTATGGCTACACCTTC
CASSTARNYGYTF
>TRBV7-9|TRBJ2-1|.|TRBD2
TGTGCCAGCAGCTCGGGGGGGCCCTATGAGCAGTTCTTC
CASSSGGPYEQFF
>TRBV30|TRBJ2-4|.|TRBD1
TGTGCCTGGAGTCTACCTGGACAGGGAAACATTCAGTACTTC
CAWSLPGQGNIQYF
>TRBV7-2|TRBJ2-5|few|.
TGTGCCAGCAGCTTCAGGGTCCAGGGGACCCAGTACTTC
CASSFRVQGTQYF
>TRBV18|TRBJ1-1|once|TRBD1
TGTGCCAGCTCACCCGGGACAGGGTTGTTAACTGAAGCTTTCTTT
CASSPGTGLLTEAFF
>TRBV2|TRBJ2-2|.|.
TGTGCCAGCAGTGGTGCAGGGAACACCGGGGAGCTGTTTTTT
CASSGAGNTGELFF
>TRBV4-1|TRBJ2-1|.|.
TGCGCCAGCAGCCAAGGGGCTCTATACAATGAGCAGTTCTTC
CASSQGALYNEQFF
>TRBV11-2|TRBJ1-2|.|TRBD1
TGTGCCAGCAGCCCAGGGACAGGGAATGGCTACACCTTC
CASSPGTGNGYTF
>TRBV15|TRBJ1-3|few|.
TGTGCCACCAGCAGAGATGGGCCAGCCTCTGGAAACACCATATATTTT
CATSRDGPASGNTIYF
>TRBV19|TRBJ2-3|.|.
TGTGCCAGTAGTATAAACAAGAGGACAGATACGCAGTATTTT
CASSINKRTDTQYF
>TRBV7-2|TRBJ2-2|.|.
TGTGCCAGCAGCTTAAGTGGGGGGGCGACCGGGGAGCTGTTTTTT
CASSLSGGATGELFF
>TRBV20-1|TRBJ1-3|.|.
TGCAGTGCTAGTAATCCTATGAGCGGAAACACCATATATTTT
CSASNPMSGNTIYF
>TRBV6-1|TRBJ2-3|few|TRBD1
TGTGCCAGCAGTGTCGGGACAGGGTGGATCACAGATACGCAGTATTTT
CASSVGTGWITDTQYF
>TRBV5-6|TRBJ2-1|few|.
TGTGCCAGCAGCTGGGGCAGAAACAATGAGCAGTTCTTC
CASSWGRNNEQFF
>TRBV9|TRBJ2-7|.|.
TGTGCCAGCAGCGGGTCTACCGGTTACGAGCAGTACTTC
CASSGSTGYEQYF
>TRBV30|TRBJ2-3|.|.
TGTGCCTGGAGCGAATTTAGCGTGGGCGGCACAGATACGCAGTATTTT
CAWSEFSVGGTDTQYF
>TRBV6-4|TRBJ2-2|.|.
TGTGCCAGCGTAGACAGGTCGAACACCGGGGAGCTGTTTTTT
CASVDRSNTGELFF
>TRBV30|TRBJ1-6|few|.
TGTGCCTGGACCCCGGGGAGGGTAATTCGGGCCCTCCACTTT
CAWTPGRVIRALHF
>TRBV12-5|TRBJ2-3|.|.
TGTGCTAGTGGTTTTCAGGGTGGCACAGATACGCAGTATTTT
CASGFQGGTDTQYF
>TRBV2|TRBJ2-5|.|.
TGTGCCAGCAGTGAAGGGGACTTTTGGGAGACCCAGTACTTC
CASSEGDFWETQYF
>TRBV6-2/TRBV6-3|TRBJ2-7|few|TRBD1
TGTGCCAGCAGTTACTTCGACAGGGTCCACGAGCAGTACTTC
CASSYFDRVHEQYF
>TRBV24-1|TRBJ2-1|once|TRBD1
TGTGCCACCAGTGCCCCGGACAGGGGGGCTCTCAATGAGCAGTTCTTC
CATSAPDRGALNEQFF
>TRBV27|TRBJ2-2|.|.
TGTGCCAGCAGTTTGAGTCACACCGGGGAGCTGTTTTTT
CASSLSHTGELFF
>TRBV4-2|TRBJ1-4|.|.
TGTGCCAGCAGCCCAGGACACCTTGCAACTAATGAAAAACTGTTTTTT
CASSPGHLATNEKLFF
>TRBV4-1|TRBJ1-1|.|.
TGCGCCAGCAGCCGTCGGGGGGACACTGAAGCTTTCTTT
CASSRRGDTEAFF
>TRBV25-1|TRBJ2-7|.|TRBD1
TGTGCCAGCAACCAACCGGGACAGGGTCGCGAGCAGTACTTC
CASNQPGQGREQYF
>TRBV29-1|TRBJ1-1|.|.
TGCAGCGGGAACAGGGTATCTAGCACTGAAGCTTTCTTT
CSGNRVSSTEAFF
>TRBV3-1/TRBV3-2|TRBJ2-2|.|TRBD2
TGTGCCAGCAGCCTGACTAGCGGGGGATCGAACACCGGGGAGCTGTTTTTT
CASSLTSGGSNTGELFF
>TRBV19|TRBJ2-2|.|TRBD2
TGTGCCAGTAGTTTAGCGGGGGTTGCCGGGGAGCTGTTTTTT
CASSLAGVAGELFF
>TRBV10-3|TRBJ1-3|.|TRBD1
TGTGCCATCAGTGAGGGGACAGGCTATGGAAACACCATATATTTT
CAISEGTGYGNTIYF
>TRBV23-1|TRBJ2-2|.|TRBD1
TGCGCCAGCAGTCCCCGAGAAAGAAAAAGGACAGGGGGCAACACCGGGGAGCTGTTTTTT
CASSPRERKRTGGNTGELFF
>TRBV19|TRBJ2-5|.|.
TGTGCCAGTAGTATGATCGGGGTCGGGGAGACCCAGTACTTC
CASSMIGVGETQYF
>TRBV6-6|TRBJ2-1|.|TRBD1
TGTGCCAGCAGTTACTCGGACAGGGGGCAGAATGAGCAGTTCTTC
CASSYSDRGQNEQFF
>TRBV7-9|TRBJ1-1|.|.
TGTGCCAGCAGCTTTAGCGGGGACACTGAAGCTTTCTTT
CASSFSGDTEAFF
>TRBV11-2|TRBJ2-7|.|TRBD2
TGTGCCAGCAGCTCGTGGGAGGGGAGACTCTACGAGCAGTACTTC
CASSSWEGRLYEQYF
>TRBV9|TRBJ2-3|.|TRBD2
TGTGCCAGCAGCGTAGTGGGAGCGGGGGGGCCCACAGATACGCAGTATTTT
CASSVVGAGGPTDTQYF
>TRBV14|TRBJ1-4|.|.
TGTGCCAGCAGCCAAGAAGTGACAGGTACGAGGAATGAAAAACTGTTTTTT
CASSQEVTGTRNEKLFF
>TRBV29-1|TRBJ1-1|.|.
TGCAGCGTTGACTCGGGGGGCAAAGAAGCTTTCTTT
CSVDSGGKEAFF
>TRBV24-1|TRBJ2-2|.|.
TGTGCCACCAGTGATTTATCCAGGGAGAACACCGGGGAGCTGTTTTTT
CATSDLSRENTGELFF
>TRBV4-3|TRBJ1-1|.|TRBD1
TGCGCCAGCAGCACCCGGGACAGTTGGGCTACTGAAGCTTTCTTT
CASSTRDSWATEAFF
>TRBV12-5|TRBJ2-1|.|.
TGTGCTAGTGGTTTGGTACTAGCTAGCAACCCTCCTAAGTTCTTC
CASGLVLASNPPKFF
>TRBV24-1|TRBJ2-1|.|TRBD1
TGTGCCACCAGTGATTCCGACAGGGGCAATGAGCAGTTCTTC
CATSDSDRGNEQFF
>TRBV27|TRBJ2-5|once|TRBD1
TGTGCCAGCAGGACAGGGGGGGAGACCCAGTACTTC
CASRTGGETQYF
>TRBV6-2/TRBV6-3|TRBJ1-1|.|TRBD1
TGTGCCAGCAGTCCAGGGGGCCGGGGTGAAGCTTTCTTT
CASSPGGRGEAFF
>TRBV5-1|TRBJ2-7|.|.
TGCGCCAGCAGCTTGGTGGAGGGAACTAAGTACTACGAGCAGTACTTC
CASSLVEGTKYYEQYF
>TRBV6-1|TRBJ1-6|.|.
TGTGCCAGCAGTGAATATCGGGGTGGGAATTCACCCCTCCACTTT
CASSEYRGGNSPLHF
>TRBV6-1|TRBJ1-1|.|.
TGTGCCAGCACTCTTACTCCGGTCACTGAAGCTTTCTTT
CASTLTPVTEAFF
>TRBV7-9|TRBJ2-3|few|.
TGTGCCAGCAGCTCCCCGGGAGATACGCAGTATTTT
CASSSPGDTQYF
>TRBV9|TRBJ1-1|.|.
TGTGCCAGCAGCGTAGTCCGCGGCGGGGTGACTGAAGCTTTCTTT
CASSVVRGGVTEAFF
>TRBV7-9|TRBJ2-1|few|TRBD2
TGTGCCAGCAGCTTCCGTTCGGGGGGGCTGAATGAGCAGTTCTTC
CASSFRSGGLNEQFF
>TRBV18|TRBJ2-7|.|TRBD1
TGTGCCAGCTCACCGGACAGGGCCGAGCAGTACTTC
CASSPDRAEQYF
>TRBV14|TRBJ2-3|.|.
TGTGCCAGCAGCCAAGACCCGGGACTTTTCACAGATACGCAGTATTTT
CASSQDPGLFTDTQYF
>TRBV5-1|TRBJ2-3|once|.
TGCGCCAGCAGCTTGGGATGGGGCCGGGATACGCAGTATTTT
CASSLGWGRDTQYF